The 14 T cell receptor beta chains below were found in one sample sequenced in a study of cytomegalovirus exposure and HLA in healthy donors. The PCR ran on 60 Vbeta and 13 Jbeta primers. Using immunoSEQ multiplex PCR, the repertoire was profiled, and TCRdb retains in-frame clones only, with some absent. The sample contains about 140,000 clones, roughly 87% of which appear only once. The material sequenced was PBMCs. The origin of the receptors is a woman aged 40 to 50 in good health and CMV-seronegative.

The rearrangement uses TRBV5-1 and TRBJ2-5, with D perhaps TRBD2 (6 bases). Trimming took off 0 bases at V and 4 bases at J, with 16 bases between the two ends. Per germline, CDR1 SGHRS and CDR2 YFSETQ. The CDR3 runs 16 residues. In DNA form, the CDR3 reads TGCGCCAGCAGCTTGGTCCCTAGCGACTCCTTAGAGACCCAGTACTTC. This encodes CASSLVPSDSLETQYF.

The V gene is TRBV10-3, the J gene TRBJ2-1; D may be TRBD1 (6 bases). The CDR3 contains 14 residues. V dropped 10 bases and J dropped 8 bases, with 21 bases sitting between them. CDR1 ENHRY and CDR2 SYGVKD come from the germline V gene. The DNA for the CDR3 is TGTGCCACACAGGGAAGGGGATATCCGGATGAGCAGTTCTTC. Residues: CATQGRGYPDEQFF.

V is TRBV5-1 and J is TRBJ1-1, with a tentative D call TRBD1 (6 bases). The V and J ends lost 7 bases and 5 bases respectively, with 24 bases between them. This CDR3 contains 16 residues. Germline lookup yields CDR1 SGHRS and CDR2 YFSETQ. This chain's CDR3 is CASGAIGGGRRTEAFF. DNA of the CDR3: TGCGCCAGCGGGGCTATTGGGGGGGGGCGGAGGACTGAAGCTTTCTTT.

The chain is built from TRBV6-6 and TRBJ2-1; TRBD2 aligns across 8 bases. Per germline, CDR1 MNHNY and CDR2 SVGAGI (reference sequence). This CDR3 contains 13 residues. V trimming: 4 bases; J trimming: 5 bases; junction bases outside the gene matches: 1. The CDR3 loop is CASSLLADNEQFF. CDR3 nucleotides: TGTGCCAGCAGTTTACTAGCGGACAATGAGCAGTTCTTC.

In its sample, this clone was seen a few times. This chain connects TRBV4-1 to TRBJ1-5; weak D call: TRBD1 (6 bases). Trimming shortened V by 4 bases and J by 6 bases, and 10 bases separated the two germline ends. This CDR3 contains 13 residues. Germline loops: CDR1 MGHRA, CDR2 YSYEKL. CDR3 amino acids: CASSRAQGQPQHF. CDR3 sequence (DNA): TGCGCCAGCAGCCGAGCACAGGGTCAGCCCCAGCATTTT.

V is TRBV6-6 and J is TRBJ2-1, with TRBD2 identical over 8 bases. Germline assignment: CDR1 MNHNY and CDR2 SVGAGI (reference sequence). J gave up 6 bases and V 6 bases, and 10 bases lay outside the gene matches. The length of the CDR3 is 15 residues. CDR3 nucleotide sequence: TGTGCCAGCAGAGCCGGGACTAGAGGGGTCAATGAGCAGTTCTTC. It encodes CASRAGTRGVNEQFF.

This chain uses TRBV7-8 with TRBJ2-3; D perhaps matches TRBD1 (5 bases). Germline CDR1 and CDR2: SGHVS and FQNEAQ. The CDR3 spans 17 residues. V gave up 3 bases and J gave up 4 bases, with 20 bases separating them. The CDR3 coding sequence is TGTGCCAGCAGCTTCTTTCCTCGGGTATCCAGGGCAGATACGCAGTATTTT. Its translation: CASSFFPRVSRADTQYF.

The chain employs TRBV6-6 and TRBJ2-3; possibly TRBD2 for D (6 bases). Per germline, CDR1 MNHNY and CDR2 SVGAGI (reference sequence). V was cut by 3 bases and J by 0 bases, with 13 bases left in between. The CDR3 loop spans 16 amino acids. The CDR3 reads CASSYNYAGSTDTQYF. CDR3 DNA: TGTGCCAGCAGTTATAATTACGCGGGAAGCACAGATACGCAGTATTTT.

The rearrangement uses TRBV28 and TRBJ2-5; 11 bases match TRBD1. After removal of 1 base from V and 4 bases from J, the junction contained 2 bases not matched to a gene. CDR1 is MDHEN, CDR2 SYDVKM, per germline. The CDR3 spans 15 residues. CDR3 amino acids: CASSLSGTGGETQYF. CDR3 bases: TGTGCCAGCAGTTTATCGGGGACAGGGGGAGAGACCCAGTACTTC.

This chain uses TRBV6-5 with TRBJ1-5, with D perhaps matching TRBD1 (5 bases). This CDR3 has 14 residues. CDR1 MNHEY and CDR2 SVGAGI come from the germline V gene. V lost 0 bases, J lost 3 bases, and 6 bases lay in between. As DNA, the CDR3 is TGTGCCAGCAGTTACTCGGGACTCAATCAGCCCCAGCATTTT. Translating gives CASSYSGLNQPQHF.

This clone turned up a few times. The V call is TRBV10-3, the J call TRBJ1-1; possible D gene TRBD1, 5 bases. The V end lost 7 bases, the J end lost 1 base, and 10 bases lay between the germline ends. Germline V gene lookup returns CDR1 ENHRY and CDR2 SYGVKD. This CDR3 is 13 amino acids long. The CDR3 nucleotides read TGTGCCATCACCCAGGGCACGAACACTGAAGCTTTCTTT. Its translation is CAITQGTNTEAFF.

V usage is TRBV28 and J usage is TRBJ1-4; D is unclear. With 6 bases removed from V and 5 bases from J, the gap between germline ends came to 10 bases. The CDR3 covers 13 residues. The V gene's germline CDR1 is MDHEN and CDR2 SYDVKM. CDR3 sequence (DNA): TGTGCCAGCAGGCCGCGGATAAATGAAAAACTGTTTTTT. Translation: CASRPRINEKLFF.

The chain combines TRBV7-9 with TRBJ2-5; 7 bases are shared with TRBD1. The J call may be faulty, since TRBJ2-7 better matches the DNA end. The CDR3 has 18 residues. CDR1 is SEHNR and CDR2 is FQNEAQ in the germline V gene (reference sequence). This chain's CDR3 is CASSALSRGPMRVYEQYF. CDR3 DNA sequence: TGTGCCAGCAGCGCCCTTTCTAGGGGGCCCATGAGAGTCTACGAGCAGTACTTC.

V gene TRBV5-4 combines with J gene TRBJ1-2; 7 bases line up with TRBD1. CDR1 is SGHNT and CDR2 is YYREEE in the germline V gene (reference sequence). Trimming at V came to 0 bases and at J to 6 bases, leaving 5 bases not matched to a gene. The CDR3 extends over 14 amino acids. CDR3 nucleotide sequence: TGTGCCAGCAGCTTGGACTCCGGGACAGATGGCTACACCTTC. Protein: CASSLDSGTDGYTF. Full variable domain (rest looked up from reference TRBV5-4 and TRBJ1-2): ETGVTQSPTHLIKTRGQQVTLRCSSQSGHNTVSWYQQALGQGPQFIFQYYREEENGRGNFPPRFSGLQFPNYSSELNVNALELDDSALYLCASSLDSGTDGYTFGSGTRLTVV.